This T cell receptor (beta chain) was obtained from a study of early T cells in non-severe SARS-CoV-2 infection. Deletions cut 1 base from V and 2 bases from J, with 13 bases between. The CDR3 totals 16 residues. Per germline, CDR1 SEHNR and CDR2 FQNEAQ (reference sequence). Attachment of unique molecular identifiers was made to individual cDNA molecules. Each CDR3 protein is one row after TCRdb ran MiXCR on the 5' RACE reads. In the table there are about 60,000 distinct CDR3 sequences, around 10% of which are singletons. This clonotype has at least ten counts. This receptor was taken from an adult who was a healthcare worker with PCR-confirmed SARS-CoV-2 infection or an uninfected control (not recorded which). Material: whole blood. The V and J genes are TRBV7-9 and TRBJ2-3; D may be TRBD1 or TRBD2 (5 bases each). The CDR3 coding sequence is TGTGCCAGCAGCTTAGGCGTGAGGGGAGTCACAGATACGCAGTATTTT. The encoded protein is CASSLGVRGVTDTQYF. Filled out from reference TRBV7-9 and TRBJ2-3, the complete variable domain reads DTGVSQNPRHKITKRGQNVTFRCDPISEHNRLYWYRQTLGQGPEFLTYFQNEAQLEKSRLLSDRFSAERPKGSFSTLEIQRTEQGDSAMYLCASSLGVRGVTDTQYFGPGTRLTVL.